These 22 T cell receptor beta chains came from one sample sequenced in a study of vaccination effects on CD4 cells after COVID-19. Only in-frame clones appear in the TCRdb table, and some are missing; sequencing was by immunoSEQ multiplex PCR. The sample yields tens of thousands of clones, more than 60% seen once. Antigen-specific CD4+ T cells expanded by the ViraFEST assay with viral peptide pools were then sequenced. The culture ran for 10 days before CD4+ T cells were isolated. Either the BNT162b2 or mRNA-1273 vaccine was given to participants in two doses. No cognate antigen is known for these TCRs. Material: CD4+ T cells from PBMCs cultured with HCoV-NL63 spike peptides, obtained after COVID-19 vaccination. Every receptor here comes from a human donor who received a COVID-19 vaccine.

This chain connects TRBV19 to TRBJ1-5; TRBD1 matches at 9 bases. V lost 4 bases to trimming and J lost 5 bases; unmatched junction nucleotides: 6. From germline, CDR1 is LNHDA and CDR2 SQIVND (reference sequence). This CDR3 spans 15 amino acids. The CDR3 DNA reads TGTGCCAGTAGTACCACAGGGGGCTCCCATCAGCCCCAGCATTTT. Translated: CASSTTGGSHQPQHF.

The chain recombines TRBV3-1 (or the pseudogene TRBV3-2) with TRBJ1-5, with D perhaps matching TRBD1 (6 bases). Germline CDR1 reads LGHDT; CDR2 reads YNNKEL (reference sequence). The CDR3 is made up of 17 amino acids. V dropped 0 bases and J dropped 0 bases, with 12 bases sitting between them. CDR3 amino acids: CASSQDTGANSNQPQHF. CDR3 coding DNA: TGTGCCAGCAGCCAAGATACGGGGGCTAATAGCAATCAGCCCCAGCATTTT.

The rearrangement joins TRBV15 to TRBJ2-1; 9 nucleotides match TRBD2. CDR1 is LNHNV and CDR2 is YYDKDF in the germline V gene (reference sequence). The CDR3 covers 20 residues. V dropped 5 bases and J dropped 2; count of bases not matched to a gene: 19. The DNA for the CDR3 is TGTGCCACCAGCGGTCATGAACGCGGGAGGGTACTAACAACCTACAATGAGCAGTTCTTC. It encodes CATSGHERGRVLTTYNEQFF.

This clone showed up just a few times. The V call is TRBV4-1, the J call TRBJ1-5, with D possibly being TRBD1 (6 bases). The CDR3 spans 17 residues. Germline V gene data show CDR1 as MGHRA and CDR2 as YSYEKL. The V and J ends lost 2 bases and 5 bases respectively, with 19 bases between them. As DNA, the CDR3 is TGCGCCAGCAGCCAACCCATCATCAGGGGAATCTATCAGCCCCAGCATTTT. Encoded protein: CASSQPIIRGIYQPQHF.

This chain connects TRBV5-1 to TRBJ1-3, with D possibly matching TRBD1 (6 bases). The V gene lost 1 base and the J gene lost 3 bases, with 17 bases spanning the gap. The germline V gene encodes CDR1 SGHRS and CDR2 YFSETQ. This CDR3 has 17 amino acids. This CDR3 is CASSLLSGTRGGNTIYF. CDR3 DNA: TGCGCCAGCAGCTTGCTTTCTGGGACAAGAGGTGGAAACACCATATATTTT.

The gene calls are TRBV6-4 and TRBJ2-2, with 10 bases lining up with TRBD2. This CDR3 has 15 residues. With 4 bases clipped from V and 4 bases from J, the junction kept 3 bases outside the gene matches. From germline, CDR1 is MRHNA and CDR2 SNTAGT. The DNA of the CDR3 is TGTGCCAGCAGTGCGACTAGCGGGTTCACCGGGGAGCTGTTTTTT. Its translation: CASSATSGFTGELFF.

The chain combines TRBV18 with TRBJ1-1; TRBD1 matches at 7 bases. Germline V gene lookup returns CDR1 KGHSH and CDR2 LQKENI. Germline trimming cut 2 bases from V and 2 bases from J; bases unmatched to any gene: 8. The CDR3 length is 16 residues. Here the CDR3 DNA reads TGTGCCAGCTCACCATTAGGTCAGGGGGGAAACACTGAAGCTTTCTTT. It is translated as CASSPLGQGGNTEAFF.

The genes are TRBV6-6 and TRBJ2-3; D unresolved. The CDR3 sequence is 13 residues long. CDR1 and CDR2 from the germline V gene are MNHNY and SVGAGI (reference sequence). V shed 7 bases and J shed 2 bases, with 10 bases lying between them. The CDR3 sequence is CASNRGFTDTQYF. CDR3 bases: TGTGCCAGCAATCGAGGATTCACAGATACGCAGTATTTT.

The J gene is TRBJ2-6, the V gene TRBV12-5; D perhaps matches TRBD1 (6 bases). The CDR3 is 16 amino acids. Looked up from germline, CDR1 is LGHNT and CDR2 is FRNRAP. Trimming shortened V by 5 bases and J by 0 bases, and 11 bases separated the two germline ends. The chain's CDR3 is CASGEQGNSGANVLTF. As DNA, the CDR3 is TGTGCTAGTGGTGAACAGGGCAACTCTGGGGCCAACGTCCTGACTTTC.

This chain joins TRBV6-5 and TRBJ2-7, with 11 bases matching TRBD1. Germline trimming cut 10 bases from V and 3 bases from J; bases unmatched to any gene: 5. Germline assignment: CDR1 MNHEY and CDR2 SVGAGI. The CDR3 spans 13 residues. CDR3 region: CATQGQGVYEQYF. DNA for the CDR3: TGTGCCACCCAGGGACAGGGGGTCTACGAGCAGTACTTC.

This clone was observed a handful of times. CDR3 nucleotide sequence: TGTGCCAGCTCACTGGGACAGCCCTACTCTGGAAACACCATATATTTT. It specifies CASSLGQPYSGNTIYF. The rearrangement uses TRBV18 and TRBJ1-3; 7 bases align to TRBD1. CDR1 and CDR2 from the germline V gene are KGHSH and LQKENI. The CDR3 is made up of 16 amino acids. V was clipped by 4 bases and J by 0 bases; unmatched bases: 6.

Notes on this clone: The same CDR3 arises from other DNA sequences in this sample as well. V is TRBV15 and J is TRBJ2-5; D is undetermined. The CDR3 length is 12 residues. The V gene lost 0 bases and the J gene lost 4 bases, with 3 bases spanning the gap. The germline V gene has CDR1 LNHNV and CDR2 YYDKDF (reference sequence). The CDR3 DNA reads TGTGCCACCAGCAGAGATATAGAGACCCAGTACTTC. Residues: CATSRDIETQYF.

J is TRBJ2-2 and V is TRBV19; no reliable D call. The V gene lost 3 bases and the J gene lost 6 bases, with 2 bases spanning the gap. This CDR3 is built from 11 residues. CDR1 is LNHDA, CDR2 SQIVND, per germline (reference sequence). The CDR3 spells CASSIAGELFF. The DNA for the CDR3 is TGTGCCAGTAGTATTGCCGGGGAGCTGTTTTTT.

The chain joins TRBV3-1 (or the pseudogene TRBV3-2) to TRBJ2-7, with TRBD2 matching 12 bases. Germline V CDR1 and CDR2: LGHDT, YNNKEL (reference sequence). CDR3 length equals 14 residues. The trim removed 7 bases at V and 5 bases at J, leaving 6 bases unmatched. The CDR3 here is CASNDLAGGDEQYF. The CDR3 DNA follows: TGTGCCAGCAATGACCTAGCGGGAGGGGACGAGCAGTACTTC.

The CDR3 spells CASSWGATVSTDTQYF. The DNA for the CDR3 is TGCGCCAGCAGCTGGGGGGCGACAGTGAGCACAGATACGCAGTATTTT. The rearrangement uses TRBV5-1 and TRBJ2-3; perhaps D is TRBD1 or TRBD2 (6 bases each). The length of the CDR3 is 16 residues. Deletions cut 3 bases from V and 0 bases from J, with 14 bases between. The germline CDR1 and CDR2 sequences are SGHRS and YFSETQ.

J is TRBJ2-3 and V is TRBV7-2, with 8 bases that match TRBD2. CDR3 length: 15 residues. Germline V gene data show CDR1 as SGHTA and CDR2 as FQGNSA. V dropped 2 bases and J dropped 4; count of bases not matched to a gene: 5. The CDR3 nucleotides read TGTGCCAGCAGCTTACCTCGGGGGGGGGCAGATACGCAGTATTTT. Its translation is CASSLPRGGADTQYF.

The rearrangement links TRBV12-3 or TRBV12-4 to TRBJ2-3; D not certain. V was shortened by 6 bases and J by 6 bases, with 7 bases between the two germline ends. The CDR3 covers 11 residues. CDR3 protein: CASSQWDTQYF. The CDR3 DNA sequence: TGTGCCAGCAGCCAGTGGGATACGCAGTATTTT.

CDR3 protein: CASSLTNGNTIYF. For the CDR3, the DNA is TGTGCCAGCAGTTTAACGAATGGAAACACCATATATTTT. This chain connects TRBV12-3 or TRBV12-4 to TRBJ1-3, with D hard to call. CDR3 length: 13 amino acids. V dropped 2 bases and J dropped 3 bases, with 5 bases sitting between them.

This rearrangement joins TRBV6-6 to TRBJ2-7, with TRBD1 identical over 11 bases. V dropped 5 bases and J dropped 4; count of bases not matched to a gene: 7. The germline gives CDR1 MNHNY, CDR2 SVGAGI (reference sequence). This CDR3 spans 15 amino acids. CDR3 residues: CASSQGQGARYEQYF. Written as DNA, the CDR3 is TGTGCCAGCAGTCAAGGACAGGGGGCGAGGTACGAGCAGTACTTC.

V gene TRBV18 combines with J gene TRBJ1-1, with D possibly matching TRBD1 (5 bases). In germline, CDR1 is KGHSH, CDR2 LQKENI. The CDR3 consists of 19 residues. The germline V and J ends were trimmed by 3 bases and 0 bases, with 23 bases remaining between them. As DNA, the CDR3 is TGTGCCAGCTCACCCCGGGGCATGGGTCACGGTGGGTTGAACACTGAAGCTTTCTTT. This translates into CASSPRGMGHGGLNTEAFF.

The chain joins TRBV7-9 to TRBJ2-7, with a weak D call TRBD1 (5 bases). Trimming removed 5 bases at V and 5 bases at J, with 13 bases between. The CDR3 spans 13 residues. Germline V CDR1 and CDR2: SEHNR, FQNEAQ (reference sequence). This chain's CDR3 is CASSAFPRDEQYF. The CDR3 region has the DNA TGTGCCAGCAGCGCCTTTCCCAGGGACGAGCAGTACTTC.

The chain uses TRBV25-1 and TRBJ2-7; no clear D. CDR3 size: 18 residues. The V gene lost 4 bases and the J gene lost 0 bases, with 22 bases spanning the gap. The germline CDR1 and CDR2 sequences are MGHDK and SYGVNS. CDR3 amino acids: CASSALAMGHPSSYEQYF. The CDR3, as DNA: TGTGCCAGCAGTGCCCTGGCCATGGGTCACCCAAGCTCCTACGAGCAGTACTTC.